A single TCR beta chain is shown here with its context. Its antigen remains unknown. These data come from a study of T cell repertoires in cytomegalovirus infection. The overall study: As its CMV epitopes, the study selected recently identified HLA-C-restricted and well-studied HLA-B-restricted targets. Indications of both CMV infection and matching HLA type were provided by public TCR beta signatures. Points from the study as a whole: The cumulative frequency of public TCR beta families identified carriers of CMV plus the relevant HLA. CMV-specific HLA-C-restricted TCR beta clonotypes dominated the ex vivo response.

TCRdb processed the reads anew with MiXCR; each CDR3 protein has one entry. The sample shows 650,000 to 900,000 distinct CDR3 sequences, roughly 28% of them seen only once. This clonotype originated in a human donor in good health (CMV status not recorded). Some clones in this sample may be carry-over from other donors' samples. Sequencing used cultured CD8+ T cells from PBMCs, obtained from culture after CMV antigen stimulation.

CDR3 region: CASPLGFGGPDTQYF. As DNA, the CDR3 is TGTGCCAGCCCTTTAGGATTTGGGGGGCCTGATACGCAGTATTTT. The chain carries TRBV2 and TRBJ2-3; tentatively, D is TRBD1 or TRBD2 (6 bases each). The CDR3 spans 15 residues. V was cut by 8 bases and J by 6 bases, with 21 bases left in between. Germline V gene lookup returns CDR1 SNHLY and CDR2 FYNNEI.